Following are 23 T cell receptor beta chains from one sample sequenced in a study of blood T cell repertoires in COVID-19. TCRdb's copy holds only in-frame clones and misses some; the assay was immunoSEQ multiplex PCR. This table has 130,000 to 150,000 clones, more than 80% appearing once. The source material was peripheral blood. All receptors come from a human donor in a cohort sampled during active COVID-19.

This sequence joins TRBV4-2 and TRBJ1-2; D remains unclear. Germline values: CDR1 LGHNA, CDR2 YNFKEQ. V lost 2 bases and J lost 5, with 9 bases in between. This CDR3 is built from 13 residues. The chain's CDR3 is CASSQMADYGYTF. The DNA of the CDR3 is TGTGCCAGCAGCCAAATGGCAGATTATGGCTACACCTTC.

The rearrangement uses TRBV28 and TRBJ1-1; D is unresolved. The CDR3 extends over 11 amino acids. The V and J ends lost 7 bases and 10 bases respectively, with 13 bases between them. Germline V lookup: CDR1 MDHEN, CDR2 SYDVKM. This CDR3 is CASTEGVSAFF. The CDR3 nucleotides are TGTGCCAGCACCGAGGGAGTGTCAGCTTTCTTT.

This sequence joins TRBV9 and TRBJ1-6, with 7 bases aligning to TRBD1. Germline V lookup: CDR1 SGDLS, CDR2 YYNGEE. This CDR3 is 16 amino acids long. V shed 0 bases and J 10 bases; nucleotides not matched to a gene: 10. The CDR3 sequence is CASSVAPGGIESPLHF. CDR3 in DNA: TGTGCCAGCAGCGTAGCCCCAGGGGGGATTGAGTCACCCCTCCACTTT. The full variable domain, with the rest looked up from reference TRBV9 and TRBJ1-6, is DSGVTQTPKHLITATGQRVTLRCSPRSGDLSVYWYQQSLDQGLQFLIQYYNGEERAKGNILERFSAQQFPDLHSELNLSSLELGDSALYFCASSVAPGGIESPLHFGNGTRLTVT.

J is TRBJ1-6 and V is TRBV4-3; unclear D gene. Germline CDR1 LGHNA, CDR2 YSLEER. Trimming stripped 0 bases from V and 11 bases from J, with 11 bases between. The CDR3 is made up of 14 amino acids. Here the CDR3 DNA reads TGCGCCAGCAGCCAAGACCTAGGAATCCCACCCCTCCACTTT. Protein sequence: CASSQDLGIPPLHF.

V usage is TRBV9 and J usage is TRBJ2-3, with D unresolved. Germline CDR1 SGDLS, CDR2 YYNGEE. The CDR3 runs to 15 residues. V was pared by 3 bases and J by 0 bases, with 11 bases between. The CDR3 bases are TGTGCCAGCAGCGCGGGTTTCCATAGCACAGATACGCAGTATTTT. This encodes CASSAGFHSTDTQYF.

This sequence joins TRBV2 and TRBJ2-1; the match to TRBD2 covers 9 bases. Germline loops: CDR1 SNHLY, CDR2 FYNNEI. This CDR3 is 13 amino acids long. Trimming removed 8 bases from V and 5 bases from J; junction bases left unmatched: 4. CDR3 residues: CASVLAGNNEQFF. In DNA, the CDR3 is TGTGCCAGCGTGCTAGCGGGGAACAATGAGCAGTTCTTC.

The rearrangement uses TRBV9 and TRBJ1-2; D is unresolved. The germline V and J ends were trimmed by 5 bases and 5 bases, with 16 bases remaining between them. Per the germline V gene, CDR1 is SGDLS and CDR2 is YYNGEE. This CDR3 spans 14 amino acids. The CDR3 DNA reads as TGTGCCAGCAGGTCAGGTGGCAGTTATTATGGCTACACCTTC. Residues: CASRSGGSYYGYTF.

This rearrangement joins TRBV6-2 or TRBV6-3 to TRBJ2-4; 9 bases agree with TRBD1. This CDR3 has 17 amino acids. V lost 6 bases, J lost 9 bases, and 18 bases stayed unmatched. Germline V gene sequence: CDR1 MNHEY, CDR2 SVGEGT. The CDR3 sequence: CASSFTRPGTGFSIQYF. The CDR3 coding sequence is TGTGCCAGCAGCTTTACTCGCCCAGGGACAGGGTTTAGCATTCAGTACTTC.

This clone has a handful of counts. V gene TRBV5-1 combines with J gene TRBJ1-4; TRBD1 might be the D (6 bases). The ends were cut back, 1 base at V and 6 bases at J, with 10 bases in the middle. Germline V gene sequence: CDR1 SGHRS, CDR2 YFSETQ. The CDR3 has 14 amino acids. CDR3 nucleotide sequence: TGCGCCAGCAGCTTGACAGGGATGGATGAAAAACTGTTTTTT. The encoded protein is CASSLTGMDEKLFF.

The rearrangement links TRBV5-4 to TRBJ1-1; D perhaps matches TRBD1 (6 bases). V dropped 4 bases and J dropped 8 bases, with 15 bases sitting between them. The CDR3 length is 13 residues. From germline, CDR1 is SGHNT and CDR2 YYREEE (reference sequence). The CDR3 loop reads CASSPTGLSEAFF. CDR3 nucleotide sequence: TGTGCCAGCAGCCCCACAGGGCTTTCCGAAGCTTTCTTT.

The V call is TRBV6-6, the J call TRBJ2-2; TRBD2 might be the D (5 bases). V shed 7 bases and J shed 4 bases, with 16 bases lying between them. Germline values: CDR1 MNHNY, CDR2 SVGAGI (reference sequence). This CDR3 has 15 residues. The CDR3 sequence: CASNLGGRLTGELFF. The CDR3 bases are TGTGCCAGCAACCTCGGAGGCAGACTCACCGGGGAGCTGTTTTTT.

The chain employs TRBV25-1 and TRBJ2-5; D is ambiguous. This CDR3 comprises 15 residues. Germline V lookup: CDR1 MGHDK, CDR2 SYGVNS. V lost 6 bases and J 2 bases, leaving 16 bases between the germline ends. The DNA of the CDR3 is TGTGCCAGCAGCCGTTTGCGGCTATCGCAAGAGACCCAGTACTTC. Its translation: CASSRLRLSQETQYF.

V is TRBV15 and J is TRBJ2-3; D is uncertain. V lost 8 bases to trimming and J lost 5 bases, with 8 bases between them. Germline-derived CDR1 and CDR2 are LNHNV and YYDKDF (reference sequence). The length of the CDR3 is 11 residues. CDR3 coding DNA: TGTGCCACCCGCGCGGAAGATACGCAGTATTTT. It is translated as CATRAEDTQYF. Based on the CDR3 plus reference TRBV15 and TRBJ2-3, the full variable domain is DAMVIQNPRYQVTQFGKPVTLSCSQTLNHNVMYWYQQKSSQAPKLLFHYYDKDFNNEADTPDNFQSRRPNTSFCFLDIRSPGLGDTAMYLCATRAEDTQYFGPGTRLTVL.

The CDR3 DNA reads TGTGCCAGCAGCTTATCAAACATGAACACTGAAGCTTTCTTT. Amino acid sequence: CASSLSNMNTEAFF. This chain joins TRBV7-6 and TRBJ1-1; D unresolved. Germline loops: CDR1 SGHVS, CDR2 FNYEAQ. V lost 2 bases, J lost 0 bases, and 7 bases lay in between. The CDR3 has 14 amino acids.

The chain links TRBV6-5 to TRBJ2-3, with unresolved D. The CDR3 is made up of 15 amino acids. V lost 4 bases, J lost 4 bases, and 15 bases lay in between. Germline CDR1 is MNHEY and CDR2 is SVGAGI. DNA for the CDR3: TGTGCCAGCAGTTTGGGTCACTCGGGTGCAGATACGCAGTATTTT. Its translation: CASSLGHSGADTQYF.

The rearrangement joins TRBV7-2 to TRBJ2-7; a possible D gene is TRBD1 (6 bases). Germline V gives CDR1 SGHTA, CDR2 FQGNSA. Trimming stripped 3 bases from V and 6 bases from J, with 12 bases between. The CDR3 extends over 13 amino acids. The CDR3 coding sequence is TGTGCCAGCAGCTTTTTACAGGGCAGCGAGCAGTACTTC. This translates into CASSFLQGSEQYF.

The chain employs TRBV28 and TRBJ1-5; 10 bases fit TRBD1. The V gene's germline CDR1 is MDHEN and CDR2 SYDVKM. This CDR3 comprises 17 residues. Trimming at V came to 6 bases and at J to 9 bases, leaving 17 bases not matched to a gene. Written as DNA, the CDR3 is TGTGCCAGCAGCCAAAGAGGACAGGGGGATTGGCAAGGGCCCCAGCATTTT. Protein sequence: CASSQRGQGDWQGPQHF.

In DNA form, the CDR3 reads TGTGCCAGTAGTAGTAAGAGGAACACTGAAGCTTTCTTT. As protein: CASSSKRNTEAFF. The rearrangement joins TRBV19 to TRBJ1-1, with D hard to call. Germline CDR1 reads LNHDA; CDR2 reads SQIVND (reference sequence). V lost 4 bases to trimming and J lost 1 base, with 7 bases between them. CDR3 length: 13 amino acids.

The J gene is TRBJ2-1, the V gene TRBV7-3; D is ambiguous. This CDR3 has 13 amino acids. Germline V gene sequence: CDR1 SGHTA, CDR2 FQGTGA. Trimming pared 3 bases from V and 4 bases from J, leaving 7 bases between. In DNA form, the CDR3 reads TGTGCCAGCAGCTTTCGTCTATACAATGAGCAGTTCTTC. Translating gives CASSFRLYNEQFF.

In DNA, the CDR3 is TGTGCCAGCAGCTCTGACAGGGCTTCTGAAGCTTTCTTT. Amino acids: CASSSDRASEAFF. This chain uses TRBV7-8 with TRBJ1-1, with TRBD1 matching over 7 bases. This CDR3 has 13 residues. Germline CDR1 and CDR2: SGHVS and FQNEAQ. The V and J ends lost 4 bases and 6 bases, in that order; junction bases with no gene match: 5.

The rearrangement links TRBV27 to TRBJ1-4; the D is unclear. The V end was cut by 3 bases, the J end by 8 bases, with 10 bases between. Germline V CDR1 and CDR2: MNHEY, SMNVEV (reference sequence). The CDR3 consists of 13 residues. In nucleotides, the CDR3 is TGTGCCAGCAGTTTTCGACAAGAAGAAAAACTGTTTTTT. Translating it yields CASSFRQEEKLFF.

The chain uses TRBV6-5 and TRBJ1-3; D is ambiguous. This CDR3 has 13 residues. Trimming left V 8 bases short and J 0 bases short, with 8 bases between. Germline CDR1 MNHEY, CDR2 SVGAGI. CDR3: CASCSNSGNTIYF. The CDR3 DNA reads TGTGCCAGCTGCAGTAACTCTGGAAACACCATATATTTT.

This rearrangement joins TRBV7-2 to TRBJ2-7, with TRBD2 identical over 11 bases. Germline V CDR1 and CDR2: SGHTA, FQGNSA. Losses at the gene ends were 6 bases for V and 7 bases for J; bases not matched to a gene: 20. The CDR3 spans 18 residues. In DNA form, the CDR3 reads TGTGCCAGCAGGCTTACCCTAGCGGGGGGATTACCTACTTTGGAGCAGTACTTC. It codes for CASRLTLAGGLPTLEQYF.